These 18 T cell receptor beta chains were all obtained from the same sample, sequenced in a study of blood T cell repertoires in COVID-19. The table came from immunoSEQ multiplex PCR; TCRdb's copy has only in-frame clones and leaves some out. The sample contains 170,000 or so clones, approximately 88% of which appear only once. The sequenced material came from PBMCs or T cells enriched from blood (not recorded which). The receptors were gathered from a young woman who had recovered from COVID-19.

The rearrangement uses TRBV6-5 and TRBJ2-7; 9 nucleotides agree with TRBD2. This CDR3 is built from 16 residues. V shed 2 bases, J shed 3 bases, and the junction held 8 bases outside the gene matches. The germline gives CDR1 MNHEY, CDR2 SVGAGI. The CDR3 DNA reads TGTGCCAGCAGTTACCACCGCAAAGCGGGAGGCTACGAGCAGTACTTC. Protein sequence: CASSYHRKAGGYEQYF.

CDR3 amino acids: CASSPTGEIAGELFF. CDR3 coding DNA: TGTGCCAGCAGCCCGACAGGGGAAATAGCCGGGGAGCTGTTTTTT. This rearrangement joins TRBV2 to TRBJ2-2; 8 bases are a match to TRBD1. Trimming removed 6 bases from V and 6 bases from J; junction bases left unmatched: 9. CDR1 is SNHLY, CDR2 FYNNEI, per germline. CDR3 length equals 15 residues.

The J gene is TRBJ2-1, the V gene TRBV7-2, with 13 nucleotides matching TRBD2. This CDR3 has 15 residues. The germline V gene encodes CDR1 SGHTA and CDR2 FQGNSA. V gave up 5 bases and J gave up 4 bases; unmatched junction bases: 2. The CDR3 DNA reads TGTGCCAGCAGCGGGACTAGCGGGGTTTACAATGAGCAGTTCTTC. Translation gives CASSGTSGVYNEQFF.

The gene calls are TRBV11-2 and TRBJ1-1; D is unclear. CDR3 length equals 14 residues. The V end was cut by 6 bases, the J end by 1 base, with 12 bases between. Germline CDR1 is SGHAT and CDR2 is FQNNGV. The CDR3 sequence: CASSLEVRNTEAFF. CDR3 nucleotides: TGTGCCAGCAGTCTAGAGGTTAGGAACACTGAAGCTTTCTTT. Drawing the rest from reference TRBV11-2 and TRBJ1-1, the complete variable domain is EAGVAQSPRYKIIEKRQSVAFWCNPISGHATLYWYQQILGQGPKLLIQFQNNGVVDDSQLPKDRFSAERLKGVDSTLKIQPAKLEDSAVYLCASSLEVRNTEAFFGQGTRLTVV.

This clone occurred a few times. The chain couples TRBV5-1 to TRBJ2-1; no definite D call. The V gene lost 0 bases and the J gene lost 9 bases, with 13 bases spanning the gap. This CDR3 contains 14 residues. CDR1 and CDR2 from the germline V gene are SGHRS and YFSETQ. CDR3 sequence: CASSLGHSLFEQFF. CDR3 DNA sequence: TGCGCCAGCAGCTTGGGTCACTCACTGTTTGAGCAGTTCTTC.

In this sample, this clone turned up a few times. This sequence joins TRBV27 and TRBJ1-2; 10 bases match TRBD1. V shed 6 bases and J 7 bases; nucleotides not matched to a gene: 14. This CDR3 spans 16 amino acids. The germline CDR1 and CDR2 sequences are MNHEY and SMNVEV (reference sequence). CDR3 nucleotides: TGTGCCAGCAGGGCGGGACAGGGGATGCCAAACGGTGGCTACACCTTC. Its translation: CASRAGQGMPNGGYTF.

The genes are TRBV11-2 and TRBJ2-2; the D is unclear. This CDR3 spans 13 amino acids. Germline assignment: CDR1 SGHAT and CDR2 FQNNGV. Trimming took 9 bases from V and 0 from J, leaving 8 bases between them. The CDR3 is CASAYPNTGELFF. DNA for the CDR3: TGTGCCAGTGCGTACCCGAACACCGGGGAGCTGTTTTTT.

J is TRBJ1-5 and V is TRBV7-6; weak D call: TRBD1 (5 bases). The CDR3 is 16 amino acids. From germline, CDR1 is SGHVS and CDR2 FNYEAQ. V was pared by 5 bases and J by 15 bases, with 29 bases between. The CDR3 spells CASSPSPEQGLLGRHF. The CDR3 coding sequence is TGTGCCAGCAGCCCCTCTCCTGAGCAGGGACTTCTCGGAAGGCATTTT.

V and J are TRBV7-4 and TRBJ2-5, with D possibly being TRBD2 (5 bases). The germline V gene has CDR1 SGHVT and CDR2 SQSDAQ. The CDR3 covers 14 residues. V was cut by 6 bases and J by 0 bases, with 11 bases left in between. CDR3 region: CASRQASHQETQYF. CDR3 DNA sequence: TGTGCCAGCAGGCAAGCTAGCCACCAAGAGACCCAGTACTTC.

The rearrangement joins TRBV5-6 to TRBJ1-5, with D perhaps matching TRBD1 (6 bases). V lost 4 bases, J lost 5 bases, and 13 bases lay in between. This CDR3 contains 14 residues. Germline CDR1 reads SGHDT; CDR2 reads YYEEEE. The CDR3 nucleotides read TGTGCCAGCAGCCTGGCAGGGGTCCATCAGCCCCAGCATTTT. It is translated as CASSLAGVHQPQHF.

The chain has TRBV28 and TRBJ2-1, with 11 bases matching TRBD1. V lost 6 bases, J lost 0 bases, and 4 bases stayed unmatched. The CDR3 sequence is 16 residues long. The V gene's germline CDR1 is MDHEN and CDR2 SYDVKM. Here the CDR3 DNA reads TGTGCCAGCAGAGGACAGGGGGCGACCTCCTACAATGAGCAGTTCTTC. The encoded protein is CASRGQGATSYNEQFF.

The chain has TRBV2 and TRBJ2-3; D may be TRBD1 (6 bases). Germline loops: CDR1 SNHLY, CDR2 FYNNEI. The CDR3 sequence is 16 residues long. V shed 6 bases and J shed 4 bases, with 20 bases lying between them. The CDR3 region is CASRSQGTTRADTQYF. In DNA, the CDR3 is TGTGCCAGCAGAAGCCAAGGGACAACTCGGGCAGATACGCAGTATTTT. The full variable domain, in which reference TRBV2 and TRBJ2-3 provide the parts outside the CDR3, is EPEVTQTPSHQVTQMGQEVILRCVPISNHLYFYWYRQILGQKVEFLVSFYNNEISEKSEIFDDQFSVERPDGSNFTLKIRSTKLEDSAMYFCASRSQGTTRADTQYFGPGTRLTVL.

This clone turned up a few times. V gene TRBV6-5 combines with J gene TRBJ1-1, with a tentative D call TRBD1 (5 bases). Deletions cut 6 bases from V and 4 bases from J, with 12 bases between. This CDR3 spans 13 amino acids. Looked up from germline, CDR1 is MNHEY and CDR2 is SVGAGI. This CDR3 is CASRAGFGTEAFF. DNA of the CDR3: TGTGCCAGCAGAGCAGGGTTCGGCACTGAAGCTTTCTTT.

The chain recombines TRBV7-2 with TRBJ2-1; TRBD2 aligns across 8 bases. The J segment lost 0 bases and the V segment lost 3 bases, leaving 1 base of the junction unmatched. Germline-derived CDR1 and CDR2 are SGHTA and FQGNSA. The CDR3 contains 15 residues. The CDR3, as DNA: TGTGCCAGCAGCTTTAGCGGGGTCTCCTACAATGAGCAGTTCTTC. Residues: CASSFSGVSYNEQFF. Drawing the rest from reference TRBV7-2 and TRBJ2-1, the complete variable domain is GAGVSQSPSNKVTEKGKDVELRCDPISGHTALYWYRQSLGQGLEFLIYFQGNSAPDKSGLPSDRFSAERTGGSVSTLTIQRTQQEDSAVYLCASSFSGVSYNEQFFGPGTRLTVL.

The gene calls are TRBV27 and TRBJ1-1; D is possibly TRBD1 (5 bases). Germline-derived CDR1 and CDR2 are MNHEY and SMNVEV (reference sequence). Trimming took off 6 bases at V and 4 bases at J, with 9 bases between the two ends. This CDR3 is built from 12 residues. CDR3: CASRGVGTEAFF. Here the CDR3 DNA reads TGTGCCAGCAGAGGGGTCGGCACTGAAGCTTTCTTT.

J is TRBJ2-1 and V is TRBV19; 7 bases map to TRBD1. Looked up from germline, CDR1 is LNHDA and CDR2 is SQIVND (reference sequence). This CDR3 has 16 residues. J gave up 4 bases and V 5 bases, and 11 bases lay outside the gene matches. The CDR3 here is CASSVGQTETYNEQFF. The DNA for the CDR3 is TGTGCCAGTAGTGTGGGACAGACAGAAACTTACAATGAGCAGTTCTTC.

The rearrangement joins TRBV28 to TRBJ1-5; 7 nucleotides align to TRBD1. This CDR3 contains 15 residues. The germline V gene has CDR1 MDHEN and CDR2 SYDVKM. The J segment lost 7 bases and the V segment lost 5 bases, leaving 11 bases of the junction unmatched. CDR3 loop: CASSGGTGERQPQHF. The CDR3 bases are TGTGCCAGCAGTGGGGGAACAGGGGAGCGGCAGCCCCAGCATTTT.

This clone was picked up a small number of times. The V and J genes are TRBV24-1 and TRBJ2-1, with TRBD1 as a possible D gene (6 bases). The CDR3 covers 15 residues. Between the trimmed V and J ends, which lost 3 bases and 8 bases, there was a span of 16 bases. Looked up from germline, CDR1 is KGHDR and CDR2 is SFDVKD. The CDR3 region is CATSDRTEIHDEQFF. The CDR3 DNA reads as TGTGCCACCAGTGATAGGACAGAGATTCACGATGAGCAGTTCTTC.